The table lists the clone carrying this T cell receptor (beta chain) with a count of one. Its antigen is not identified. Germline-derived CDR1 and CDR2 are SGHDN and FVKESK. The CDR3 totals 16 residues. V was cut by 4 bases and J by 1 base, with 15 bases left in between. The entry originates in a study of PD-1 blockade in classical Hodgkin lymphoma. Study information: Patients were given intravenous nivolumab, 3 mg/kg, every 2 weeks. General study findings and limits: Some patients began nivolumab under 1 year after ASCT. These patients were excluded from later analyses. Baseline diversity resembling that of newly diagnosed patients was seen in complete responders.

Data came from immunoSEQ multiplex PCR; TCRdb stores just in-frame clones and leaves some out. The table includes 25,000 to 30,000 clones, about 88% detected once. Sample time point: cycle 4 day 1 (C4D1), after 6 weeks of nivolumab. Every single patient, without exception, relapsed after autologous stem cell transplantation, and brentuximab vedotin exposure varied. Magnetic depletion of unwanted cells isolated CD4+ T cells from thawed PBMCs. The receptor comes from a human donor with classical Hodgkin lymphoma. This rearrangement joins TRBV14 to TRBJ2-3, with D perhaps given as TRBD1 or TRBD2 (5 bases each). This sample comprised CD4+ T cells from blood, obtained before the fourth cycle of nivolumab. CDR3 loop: CASSRNRDPRTDTQYF. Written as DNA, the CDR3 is TGTGCCAGCAGCCGGAACCGGGACCCTCGCACAGATACGCAGTATTTT. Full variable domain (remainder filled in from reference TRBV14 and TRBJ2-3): EAGVTQFPSHSVIEKGQTVTLRCDPISGHDNLYWYRRVMGKEIKFLLHFVKESKQDESGMPNNRFLAERTGGTYSTLKVQPAELEDSGVYFCASSRNRDPRTDTQYFGPGTRLTVL.